Included here is one T cell receptor beta chain sequence, with context. No antigen is known for it. Profiling relied on immunoSEQ multiplex PCR, and the TCRdb table lists in-frame clones only, not all of them. The repertoire consists of approximately 90,000 clones, with around 90% occurring once and the leading ten covering 0.7% to 0.9%. From germline, CDR1 is MNHEY and CDR2 SMNVEV (reference sequence). V was cut by 2 bases and J by 4 bases, with 8 bases left in between. CDR3 size: 13 residues. This specimen comes from a study of OX40 agonist ivuxolimab in advanced cancers. Across the whole study: Cancers in dose escalation were hepatocellular, melanoma, renal cell and head and neck. Two patients with cutaneous melanoma and one with hepatocellular carcinoma, three in total, showed partial responses. Broader study findings: Among expanded peripheral T cells, antigen specificity went undetermined. Among the nonresponders, some also had low normalized T-cell clonal expansion.

This receptor was identified in an adult with an advanced solid tumor such as melanoma, head and neck, liver or kidney cancer. Sequenced here: CD4+ or CD8+ T cells sorted from blood, sampled in a trial of the OX40 agonist ivuxolimab. V usage is TRBV27 and J usage is TRBJ2-5; no clear D gene. The CDR3 DNA follows: TGTGCCAGCAGTTTACACGGTCGAGAGACCCAGTACTTC. Translating gives CASSLHGRETQYF.